This TCR beta chain was identified during a study of blood T cell repertoires in COVID-19. Study-wide context: Spain, Italy and the United States supplied samples that represented acute and convalescent COVID-19. Nucleic acid was either cDNA or gDNA, and it came from T cells, B-cell-depleted T cells, or PBMCs.

CDR3 size: 14 residues. With 0 bases removed from V and 3 bases from J, the gap between germline ends came to 9 bases. CDR1 is MNHEY, CDR2 SVGAGI, per germline. As handled by the study authors: Reference gene primer amplification gave estimated nucleated cell counts. Produced via immunoSEQ multiplex PCR; TCRdb's table is partial and in-frame only. The DNA was the basis for D and trimming; V, J and clone size are from that table. The sample shows approximately 200,000 clones, 85% to 90% of them seen only once. The TCR was taken from a man in his 60s who had recovered from COVID-19. The J gene is TRBJ2-7, the V gene TRBV6-5; D is perhaps TRBD1 (6 bases). The sample was peripheral blood. CDR3 sequence reads: CASSYSTGLYEQYF. CDR3 in DNA: TGTGCCAGCAGTTACTCGACAGGCCTCTACGAGCAGTACTTC.